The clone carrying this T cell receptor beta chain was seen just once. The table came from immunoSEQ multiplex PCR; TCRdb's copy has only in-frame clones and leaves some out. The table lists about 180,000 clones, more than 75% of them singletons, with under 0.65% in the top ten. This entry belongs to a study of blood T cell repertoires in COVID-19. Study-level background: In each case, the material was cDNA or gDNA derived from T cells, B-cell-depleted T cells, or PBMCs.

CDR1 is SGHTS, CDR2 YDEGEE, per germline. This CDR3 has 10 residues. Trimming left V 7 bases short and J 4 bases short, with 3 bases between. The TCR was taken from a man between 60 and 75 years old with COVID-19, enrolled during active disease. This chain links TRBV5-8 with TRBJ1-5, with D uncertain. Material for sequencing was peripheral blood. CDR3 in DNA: TGTGCCAGCCGGAATCAGCCCCAGCATTTT. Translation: CASRNQPQHF.